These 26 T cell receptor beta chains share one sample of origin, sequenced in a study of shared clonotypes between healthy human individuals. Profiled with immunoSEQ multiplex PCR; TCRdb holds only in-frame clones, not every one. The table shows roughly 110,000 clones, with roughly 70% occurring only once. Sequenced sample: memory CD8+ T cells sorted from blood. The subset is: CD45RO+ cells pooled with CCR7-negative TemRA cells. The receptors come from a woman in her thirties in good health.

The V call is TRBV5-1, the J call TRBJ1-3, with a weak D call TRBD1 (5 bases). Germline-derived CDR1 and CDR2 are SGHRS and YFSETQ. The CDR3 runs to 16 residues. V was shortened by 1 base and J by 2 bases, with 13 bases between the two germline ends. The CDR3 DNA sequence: TGCGCCAGCAGCTTGACCCCTAGGGGCACTGGAAACACCATATATTTT. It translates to CASSLTPRGTGNTIYF. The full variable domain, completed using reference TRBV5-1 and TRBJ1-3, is KAGVTQTPRYLIKTRGQQVTLSCSPISGHRSVSWYQQTPGQGLQFLFEYFSETQRNKGNFPGRFSGRQFSNSRSEMNVSTLELGDSALYLCASSLTPRGTGNTIYFGEGSWLTVV.

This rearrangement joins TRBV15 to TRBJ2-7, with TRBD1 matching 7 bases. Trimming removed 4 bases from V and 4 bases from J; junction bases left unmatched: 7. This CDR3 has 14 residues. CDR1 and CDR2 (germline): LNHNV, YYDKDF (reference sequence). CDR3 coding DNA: TGTGCCACCAGCACGGGGACAGAACCGTACGAGCAGTACTTC. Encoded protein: CATSTGTEPYEQYF.

The CDR3, as DNA: TGCGCCAGCAGCCAAGACGGGACTACTGTGTACTTC. It is translated as CASSQDGTTVYF. The chain recombines TRBV4-1 with TRBJ2-5, with 7 bases aligning to TRBD2. The J segment lost 13 bases and the V segment lost 0 bases, leaving 5 bases of the junction unmatched. The CDR3 length is 12 residues. Germline lookup yields CDR1 MGHRA and CDR2 YSYEKL.

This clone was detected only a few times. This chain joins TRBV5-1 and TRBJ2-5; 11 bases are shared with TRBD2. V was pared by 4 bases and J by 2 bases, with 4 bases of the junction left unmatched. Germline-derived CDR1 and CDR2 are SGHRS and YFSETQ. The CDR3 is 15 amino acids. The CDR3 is CASSETSGAQETQYF. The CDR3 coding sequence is TGCGCCAGCAGCGAGACTAGCGGGGCGCAAGAGACCCAGTACTTC. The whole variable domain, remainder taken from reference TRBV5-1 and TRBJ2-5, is KAGVTQTPRYLIKTRGQQVTLSCSPISGHRSVSWYQQTPGQGLQFLFEYFSETQRNKGNFPGRFSGRQFSNSRSEMNVSTLELGDSALYLCASSETSGAQETQYFGPGTRLLVL.

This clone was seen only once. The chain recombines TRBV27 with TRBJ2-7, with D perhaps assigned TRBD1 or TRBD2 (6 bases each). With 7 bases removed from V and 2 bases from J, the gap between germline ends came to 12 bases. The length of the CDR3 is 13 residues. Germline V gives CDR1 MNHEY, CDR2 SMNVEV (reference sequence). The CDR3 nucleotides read TGTGCCAGCATAGCCGGGGGCACCTACGAGCAGTACTTC. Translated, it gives CASIAGGTYEQYF.

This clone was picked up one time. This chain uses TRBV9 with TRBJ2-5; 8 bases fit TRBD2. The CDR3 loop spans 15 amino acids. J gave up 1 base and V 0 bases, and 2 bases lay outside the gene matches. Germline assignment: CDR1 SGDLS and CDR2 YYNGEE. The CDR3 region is CASSVGREAQETQYF. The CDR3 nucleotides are TGTGCCAGCAGCGTAGGGCGGGAGGCCCAAGAGACCCAGTACTTC.

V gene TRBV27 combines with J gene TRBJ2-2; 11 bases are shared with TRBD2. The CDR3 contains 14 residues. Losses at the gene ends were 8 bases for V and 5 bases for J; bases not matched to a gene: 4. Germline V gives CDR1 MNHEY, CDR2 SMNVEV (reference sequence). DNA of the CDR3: TGTGCCAGCGTCGGGACTAGCGGAACCGGGGAGCTGTTTTTT. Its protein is CASVGTSGTGELFF.

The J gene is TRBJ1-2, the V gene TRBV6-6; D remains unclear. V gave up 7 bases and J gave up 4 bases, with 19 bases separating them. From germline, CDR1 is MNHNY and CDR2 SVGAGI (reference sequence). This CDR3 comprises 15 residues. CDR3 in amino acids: CASTTMSSWAYGYTF. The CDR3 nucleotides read TGTGCCAGCACCACAATGAGTTCCTGGGCCTATGGCTACACCTTC.

Written as DNA, the CDR3 is TGTGCCAGCAGCGAGACTAGCGGGAGAAATACCGGGGAGCTGTTTTTT. Translating gives CASSETSGRNTGELFF. V is TRBV7-2 and J is TRBJ2-2; 12 bases match TRBD2. With V trimmed by 5 bases and J by 5 bases, 6 bases remained unmatched. CDR3 length: 16 amino acids. Germline V gives CDR1 SGHTA, CDR2 FQGNSA.

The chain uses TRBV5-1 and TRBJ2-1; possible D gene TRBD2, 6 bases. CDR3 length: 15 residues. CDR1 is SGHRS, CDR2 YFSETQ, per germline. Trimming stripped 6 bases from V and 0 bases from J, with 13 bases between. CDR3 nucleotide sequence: TGCGCCAGCACCCAGCTAGCGCGCTCCTACAATGAGCAGTTCTTC. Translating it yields CASTQLARSYNEQFF.

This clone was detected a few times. This chain's CDR3 is CASSESREQFF. The CDR3 bases are TGTGCCAGCAGTGAAAGTAGGGAGCAGTTCTTC. The chain couples TRBV25-1 to TRBJ2-1; D is ambiguous. The CDR3 sequence is 11 residues long. V lost 2 bases and J lost 10, with 6 bases in between. CDR1 and CDR2 from the germline V gene are MGHDK and SYGVNS.

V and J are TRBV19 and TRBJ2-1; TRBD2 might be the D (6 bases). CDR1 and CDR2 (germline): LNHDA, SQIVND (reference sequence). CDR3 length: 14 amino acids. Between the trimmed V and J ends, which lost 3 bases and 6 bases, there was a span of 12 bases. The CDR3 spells CASSMEGFVNEQFF. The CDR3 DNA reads TGTGCCAGTAGTATGGAGGGGTTCGTCAATGAGCAGTTCTTC.

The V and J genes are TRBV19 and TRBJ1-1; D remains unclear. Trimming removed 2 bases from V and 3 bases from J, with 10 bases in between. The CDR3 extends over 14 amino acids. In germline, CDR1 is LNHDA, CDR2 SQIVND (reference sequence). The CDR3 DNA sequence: TGTGCCAGTAGTATATTCGGCCCCGACACTGAAGCTTTCTTT. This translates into CASSIFGPDTEAFF.

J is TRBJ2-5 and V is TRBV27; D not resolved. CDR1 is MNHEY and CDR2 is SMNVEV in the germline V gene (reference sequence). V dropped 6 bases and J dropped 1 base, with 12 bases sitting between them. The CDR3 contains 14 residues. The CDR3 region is CASSYKSAQETQYF. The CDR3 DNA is TGTGCCAGCAGCTACAAATCGGCCCAAGAGACCCAGTACTTC.

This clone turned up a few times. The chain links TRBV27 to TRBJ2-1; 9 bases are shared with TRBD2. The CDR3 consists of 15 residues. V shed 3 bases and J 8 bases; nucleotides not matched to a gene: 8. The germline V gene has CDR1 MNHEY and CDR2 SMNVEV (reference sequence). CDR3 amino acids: CASSFGGRAGYEQFF. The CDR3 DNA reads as TGTGCCAGCAGTTTTGGCGGGAGGGCCGGGTATGAGCAGTTCTTC.

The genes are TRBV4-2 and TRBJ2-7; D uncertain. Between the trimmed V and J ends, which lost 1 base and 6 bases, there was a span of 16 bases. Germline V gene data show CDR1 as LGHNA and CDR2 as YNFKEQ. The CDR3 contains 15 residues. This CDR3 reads CASSQVPHTGGEQYF. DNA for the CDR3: TGTGCCAGCAGCCAAGTTCCGCACACCGGCGGCGAGCAGTACTTC.

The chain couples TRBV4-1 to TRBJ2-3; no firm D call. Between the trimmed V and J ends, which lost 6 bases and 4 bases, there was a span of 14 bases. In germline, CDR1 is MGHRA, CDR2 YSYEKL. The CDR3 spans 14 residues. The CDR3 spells CASRSGPYADTQYF. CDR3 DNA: TGCGCCAGCAGGTCCGGGCCCTACGCAGATACGCAGTATTTT.

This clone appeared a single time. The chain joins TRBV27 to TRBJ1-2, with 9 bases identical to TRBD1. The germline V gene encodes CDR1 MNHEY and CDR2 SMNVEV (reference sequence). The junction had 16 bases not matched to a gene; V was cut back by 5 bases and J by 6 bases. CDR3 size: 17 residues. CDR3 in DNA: TGTGCCAGCAGTCCTATCCCACAGGGGGCGGGCTACAATGGCTACACCTTC. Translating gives CASSPIPQGAGYNGYTF.

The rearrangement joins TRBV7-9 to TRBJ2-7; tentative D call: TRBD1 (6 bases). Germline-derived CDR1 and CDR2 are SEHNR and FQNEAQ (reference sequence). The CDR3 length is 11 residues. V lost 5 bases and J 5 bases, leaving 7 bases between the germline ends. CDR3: CASSTGNEQYF. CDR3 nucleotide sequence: TGTGCCAGCAGCACAGGGAACGAGCAGTACTTC.

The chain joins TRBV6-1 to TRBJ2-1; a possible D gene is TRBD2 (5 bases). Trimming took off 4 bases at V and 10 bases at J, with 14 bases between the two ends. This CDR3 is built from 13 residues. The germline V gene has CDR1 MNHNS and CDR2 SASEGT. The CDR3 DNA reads TGTGCCAGCAGTGCCACGGCGGGTTACGAGCAGTTCTTC. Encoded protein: CASSATAGYEQFF.

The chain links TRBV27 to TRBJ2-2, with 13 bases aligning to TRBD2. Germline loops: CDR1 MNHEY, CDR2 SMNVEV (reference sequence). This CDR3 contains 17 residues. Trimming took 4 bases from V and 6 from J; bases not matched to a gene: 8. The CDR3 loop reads CASSSGLAGAKAGELFF. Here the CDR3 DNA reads TGTGCCAGCAGTTCCGGACTAGCGGGAGCAAAAGCCGGGGAGCTGTTTTTT.

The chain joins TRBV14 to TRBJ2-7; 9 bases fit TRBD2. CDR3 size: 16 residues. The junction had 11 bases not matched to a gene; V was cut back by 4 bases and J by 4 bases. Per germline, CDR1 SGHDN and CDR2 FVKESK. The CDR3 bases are TGTGCCAGCAGCCTCCTAGGGAGACTAGCGGATTACGAGCAGTACTTC. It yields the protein CASSLLGRLADYEQYF.

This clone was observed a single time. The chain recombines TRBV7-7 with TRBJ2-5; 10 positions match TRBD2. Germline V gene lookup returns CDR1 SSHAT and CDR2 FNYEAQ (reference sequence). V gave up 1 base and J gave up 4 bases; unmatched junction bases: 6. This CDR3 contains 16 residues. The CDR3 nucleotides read TGTGCCAGCAGCTTAGATCTAGCGGGAGAGCGAGAGACCCAGTACTTC. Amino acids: CASSLDLAGERETQYF.

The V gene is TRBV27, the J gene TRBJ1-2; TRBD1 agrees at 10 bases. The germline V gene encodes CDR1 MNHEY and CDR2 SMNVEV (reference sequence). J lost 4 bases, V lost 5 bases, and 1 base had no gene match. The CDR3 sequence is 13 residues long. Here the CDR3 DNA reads TGTGCCAGCAGTAGGGACAGGGGCTATGGCTACACCTTC. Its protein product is CASSRDRGYGYTF.

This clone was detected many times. The CDR3 here is CASSWDRNTGELFF. DNA of the CDR3: TGTGCCAGCAGTTGGGACAGGAACACCGGGGAGCTGTTTTTT. This rearrangement joins TRBV25-1 to TRBJ2-2, with 7 bases identical to TRBD1. Germline trimming cut 5 bases from V and 1 base from J; bases unmatched to any gene: 1. Germline loops: CDR1 MGHDK, CDR2 SYGVNS. This CDR3 is built from 14 residues.

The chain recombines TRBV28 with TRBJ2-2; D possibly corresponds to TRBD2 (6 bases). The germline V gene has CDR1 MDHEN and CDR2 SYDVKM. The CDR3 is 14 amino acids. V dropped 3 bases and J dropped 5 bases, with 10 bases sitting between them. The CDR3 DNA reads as TGTGCCAGCAGTTTCGGGGGATTTACCGGGGAGCTGTTTTTT. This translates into CASSFGGFTGELFF.